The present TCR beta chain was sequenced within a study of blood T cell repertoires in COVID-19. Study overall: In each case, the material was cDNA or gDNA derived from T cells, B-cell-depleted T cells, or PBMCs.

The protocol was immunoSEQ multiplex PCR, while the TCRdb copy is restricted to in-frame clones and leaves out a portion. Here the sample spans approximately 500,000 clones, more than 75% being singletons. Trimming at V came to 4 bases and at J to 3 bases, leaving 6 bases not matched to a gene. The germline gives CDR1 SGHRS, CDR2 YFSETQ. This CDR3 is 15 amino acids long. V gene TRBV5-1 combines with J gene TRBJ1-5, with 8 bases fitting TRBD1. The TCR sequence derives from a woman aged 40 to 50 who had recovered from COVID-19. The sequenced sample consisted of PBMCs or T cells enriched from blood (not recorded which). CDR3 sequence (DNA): TGCGCCAGCAGCGCCGGACAGGGTCACAATCAGCCCCAGCATTTT. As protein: CASSAGQGHNQPQHF.